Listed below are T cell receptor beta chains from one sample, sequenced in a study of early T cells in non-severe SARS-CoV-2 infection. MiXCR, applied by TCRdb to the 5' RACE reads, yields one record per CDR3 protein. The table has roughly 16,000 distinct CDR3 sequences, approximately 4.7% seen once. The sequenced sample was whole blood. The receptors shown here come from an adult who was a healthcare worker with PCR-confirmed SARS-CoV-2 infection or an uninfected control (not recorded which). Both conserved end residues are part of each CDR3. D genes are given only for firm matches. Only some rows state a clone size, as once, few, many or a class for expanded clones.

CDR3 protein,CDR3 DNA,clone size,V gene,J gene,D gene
CASSLRAENEKLFF,TGTGCCAGCAGCTTACGGGCGGAAAATGAAAAACTGTTTTTT,many,TRBV7-9,TRBJ1-4,NA
CASSYGTGDYNEQFF,TGTGCCAGCAGTTACGGGACAGGGGACTACAATGAGCAGTTCTTC,many,TRBV6-5,TRBJ2-1,TRBD1
CASSLSVTSGIRGEFF,TGCGCCAGCAGCTTAAGTGTTACTAGCGGGATACGCGGGGAGTTCTTC,many,TRBV5-1,TRBJ2-1,TRBD2
CASSLGGAETQYF,TGTGCCAGCTCACTAGGGGGCGCGGAGACCCAGTACTTC,many,TRBV18,TRBJ2-5,TRBD1
CASSQGILGLNYGYTF,TGCGCCAGCAGCCAAGGAATCCTGGGACTGAACTATGGCTACACCTTC,many,TRBV4-3,TRBJ1-2,NA
CASSQPGLSYEQYF,TGTGCCAGCAGCCAACCGGGACTCTCCTACGAGCAGTACTTC,medium-sized,TRBV28,TRBJ2-7,NA
CSDRTSGSSADTQYF,TGCAGTGATCGGACTAGCGGGAGTTCCGCAGATACGCAGTATTTT,medium-sized,TRBV29-1,TRBJ2-3,TRBD2
CASSYRTGPYEQYF,TGTGCCAGCAGTTACCGGACAGGGCCATACGAGCAGTACTTC,many,TRBV6-6,TRBJ2-7,TRBD1
CASSLEVQRVAKNIQYF,TGTGCCAGCAGCTTAGAAGTACAGCGGGTGGCCAAAAACATTCAGTACTTC,medium-sized,TRBV11-2,TRBJ2-4,NA
CASRETAHNEQFF,TGTGCCAGCAGGGAAACGGCTCACAATGAGCAGTTCTTC,few,TRBV7-2,TRBJ2-1,NA
CASSQGQGMGQPQHF,TGCGCCAGCAGCCAAGGGCAGGGGATGGGTCAGCCCCAGCATTTT,many,TRBV4-1,TRBJ1-5,NA
CASSFPGQGVYGYTF,TGTGCCAGCAGTTTTCCGGGACAGGGTGTCTATGGCTACACCTTC,NA,TRBV28,TRBJ1-2,TRBD1
CASSSEPEAFF,TGTGCCAGCAGTTCTGAACCTGAAGCTTTCTTT,many,TRBV6-6,TRBJ1-1,NA
CASSPSLGPPREQFF,TGTGCCAGCAGCCCGAGCCTCGGTCCTCCGAGGGAGCAGTTCTTC,NA,TRBV7-3,TRBJ2-1,NA
CSARERSLAGGYTDTQYF,TGCAGTGCTAGAGAAAGGTCTCTAGCGGGAGGGTACACAGATACGCAGTATTTT,many,TRBV20-1,TRBJ2-3,TRBD2
CASSPQGGGSYNEQFF,TGCGCCAGCAGCCCACAGGGCGGGGGCTCCTACAATGAGCAGTTCTTC,many,TRBV4-3,TRBJ2-1,NA
CASSLLGRETTDTQYF,TGTGCCAGCAGTTTACTGGGGCGGGAGACCACAGATACGCAGTATTTT,many,TRBV28,TRBJ2-3,TRBD2
CASSPGGTLYQETQYF,TGTGCCAGCAGCCCTGGGGGGACCCTGTACCAAGAGACCCAGTACTTC,many,TRBV11-3,TRBJ2-5,NA
CASSFTSGRTDTQYF,TGCGCCAGCAGCTTCACTAGCGGGAGAACAGATACGCAGTATTTT,medium-sized,TRBV5-1,TRBJ2-3,TRBD2
CSARVVGTEAFF,TGCAGTGCCCGAGTGGTTGGCACTGAAGCTTTCTTT,medium-sized,TRBV20-1,TRBJ1-1,NA
CASSIAKGGYTF,TGTGCCAGTAGTATAGCGAAGGGCGGCTACACCTTC,medium-sized,TRBV19,TRBJ1-2,NA
CAWGTPNTEAFF,TGTGCCTGGGGAACACCAAACACTGAAGCTTTCTTT,NA,TRBV30,TRBJ1-1,NA
CASSPEGDAYNEQFF,TGCGCCAGCAGCCCCGAGGGGGACGCCTACAATGAGCAGTTCTTC,many,TRBV5-1,TRBJ2-1,NA
CASRHRGATNEKLFF,TGTGCCAGCAGACACAGGGGCGCAACTAATGAAAAACTGTTTTTT,many,TRBV12-3/TRBV12-4,TRBJ1-4,TRBD1
CSARDPRKSHQPQHF,TGCAGTGCTAGAGATCCCCGGAAGAGTCATCAGCCCCAGCATTTT,many,TRBV20-1,TRBJ1-5,NA
CASSQTGEGQPQHF,TGCGCCAGCAGCCAAACAGGGGAGGGACAGCCCCAGCATTTT,few,TRBV4-1,TRBJ1-5,TRBD1
CSAPPGVMNTEAFF,TGCAGTGCCCCCCCTGGGGTAATGAACACTGAAGCTTTCTTT,many,TRBV20-1,TRBJ1-1,NA
CASSSRVGPYEQYF,TGTGCCAGCAGTTCCCGGGTAGGGCCCTACGAGCAGTACTTC,medium-sized,TRBV7-2,TRBJ2-7,NA
CASSRQRMVADTQYF,TGTGCCAGCAGTAGACAGCGGATGGTCGCAGATACGCAGTATTTT,NA,TRBV11-2,TRBJ2-3,NA
CASTSIGEVFSNQPQHF,TGTGCCAGCACTTCCATTGGCGAGGTTTTTAGCAATCAGCCCCAGCATTTT,medium-sized,TRBV28,TRBJ1-5,NA
CASSLRVGTANYGYTF,TGTGCCAGCAGTTTAAGGGTCGGGACAGCGAACTATGGCTACACCTTC,many,TRBV28,TRBJ1-2,TRBD1
CASSPDQGPVDEQYF,TGTGCCAGCTCACCAGACCAGGGTCCCGTGGACGAGCAGTACTTC,NA,TRBV18,TRBJ2-7,NA
CASSLYRATEAFF,TGTGCCAGCAGCTTATACAGGGCTACCGAAGCTTTCTTT,many,TRBV11-2,TRBJ1-1,NA
CATTGGGETQYF,TGTGCCACCACAGGGGGCGGGGAGACCCAGTACTTC,many,TRBV7-9,TRBJ2-5,TRBD1